The 2 T cell receptor beta chains below all came from one sample that was sequenced in a study of T cells after yellow fever vaccination (dated by TCRdb to the late 2010s). The sample's treatment or condition label is to be understood as: live attenuated yellow fever vaccine strain. Library construction relied on 5' RACE. For sequencing, an Illumina NovaSeq 6000 was employed. The raw public reads went through TCRdb reprocessing: fastp at Q25, MiXCR clone calling, in-frame beta chains kept. Each entry merges the rows of one CDR3 protein and shows their most common DNA and genes. For this sample there are fewer than 400,000 distinct CDR3 sequences; about 10% appear just once. Jointly, the top ten make up 3.3% of the sample. The specimen comprised CD4+ T cells sorted from PBMCs, sampled 45 days after the yellow fever booster vaccination. The origin of the receptors is a man aged 18-30 years who received the YFV17D yellow fever vaccine.

This chain uses TRBV11-2 with TRBJ2-3, with D perhaps being TRBD1 or TRBD2 (6 bases each). V gave up 4 bases and J gave up 12 bases, with 20 bases separating them. The germline V gene encodes CDR1 SGHAT and CDR2 FQNNGV. This CDR3 spans 14 amino acids. This chain's CDR3 is CASSSTVGGTSQYF. The CDR3 DNA is TGTGCCAGCAGCTCCACAGTGGGGGGCACCAGCCAGTATTTT.

The chain joins TRBV6-1 to TRBJ2-7; possible D gene TRBD2, 6 bases. The CDR3 is 12 amino acids. Germline CDR1 reads MNHNS; CDR2 reads SASEGT. The CDR3 loop reads CANGDFGGEQYF. CDR3 bases: TGTGCAAACGGGGACTTCGGTGGCGAGCAGTACTTC.